The text below deals with one TCR delta chain. For this DNA, TCRdb reports the protein of a much larger clone, which diverges at residue 10, most likely from a read error; the protein presented here is translated directly from the DNA. Germline V CDR1 and CDR2: TSWWSYY, QGS. V shed 0 bases and J shed 0 bases, with 23 bases lying between them. This CDR3 is 20 amino acids long. TCRdb used CATT to re-call clones from the reads. This table holds roughly 5,000 delta-chain clones, 3.5% to 4% found once. The source of the sample is a study of gamma-delta chains in newborns, infants, children. Study background: Microbial exposure reportedly drives polyclonal innate γδ T cell expansion after birth.

This receptor was obtained from a child who was a newborn, infant or young child, either healthy, febrile or measles-vaccinated (not recorded which). Specimen: blood. The chain combines TRDV1 with TRDJ1; weak D call: TRDD3 (6 bases). The chain's CDR3 is CALGELGPFILGTYTDKLIF. For the CDR3, the DNA is TGTGCTCTTGGGGAACTAGGGCCTTTCATACTGGGTACGTACACCGATAAACTCATCTTT.